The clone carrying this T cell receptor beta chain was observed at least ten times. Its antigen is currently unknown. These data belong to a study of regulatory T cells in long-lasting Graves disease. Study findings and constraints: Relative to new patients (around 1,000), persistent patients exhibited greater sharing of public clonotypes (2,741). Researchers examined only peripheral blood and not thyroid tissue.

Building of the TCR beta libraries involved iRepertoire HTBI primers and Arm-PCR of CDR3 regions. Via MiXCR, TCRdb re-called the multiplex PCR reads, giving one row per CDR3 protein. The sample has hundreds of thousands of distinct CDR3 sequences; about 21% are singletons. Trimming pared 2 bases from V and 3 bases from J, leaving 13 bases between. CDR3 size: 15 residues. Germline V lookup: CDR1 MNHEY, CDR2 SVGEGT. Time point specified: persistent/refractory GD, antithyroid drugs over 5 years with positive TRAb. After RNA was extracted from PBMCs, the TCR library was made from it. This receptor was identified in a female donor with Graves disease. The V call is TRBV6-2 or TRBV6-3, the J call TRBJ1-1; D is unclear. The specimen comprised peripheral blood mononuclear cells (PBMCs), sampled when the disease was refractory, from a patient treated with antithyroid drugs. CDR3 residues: CASSYVGVLDTEAFF. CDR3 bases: TGTGCCAGCAGTTACGTAGGCGTGCTGGACACTGAAGCTTTCTTT.